This TCR beta chain was sequenced for a study of shared clonotypes between healthy human individuals. CDR3 length: 15 residues. With 4 bases removed from V and 0 bases from J, the gap between germline ends came to 12 bases. The germline V gene has CDR1 SEHNR and CDR2 FQNEAQ (reference sequence). Whole-study results and caveats: When compared with the clonotypes that were shared by all four sorted-subset donors, the non-shared clonotypes turned out to have lower generation probabilities. Exclusively blood specimens were collected; tissue repertoires likely differ.

The DNA input per sorted-subset replicate PCR was 200 to 250 ng, corresponding to some 33,000 T cell genomes. Only in-frame clones appear in the TCRdb table, and some are missing; sequencing was by immunoSEQ multiplex PCR. The data show about a million clones, roughly 77% seen once. As concerns this clone: Its specificity is not known.

The sequencing input was memory CD4+ T cells from PBMCs. Documented subset: CD45RA-negative fraction. The chain has TRBV7-9 and TRBJ1-1; D unresolved. This clonotype was sampled from a young man in good health. Some clones in this sample may be carry-over from other donors' samples. CDR3 protein: CASSSPRRLNTEAFF. CDR3 bases: TGTGCCAGCAGCTCCCCCAGGAGGTTGAACACTGAAGCTTTCTTT.